The 25 T cell receptor beta chains given below trace back to one sample, sequenced in a study of T cell responses to AZD1222 COVID-19 vaccine. Sequencing used immunoSEQ multiplex PCR; TCRdb keeps in-frame clones, though not all of them. Of about 140,000 clones in the sample, 85% to 95% were seen once. Sequencing was performed on peripheral blood, taken on day 0 of MenACWY control vaccination. Receptor source: an adult in good health.

The V and J genes are TRBV28 and TRBJ1-1; the D is unclear. Per germline, CDR1 MDHEN and CDR2 SYDVKM. V was clipped by 9 bases and J by 0 bases, with 8 bases between them. The CDR3 sequence is 12 residues long. The CDR3 protein is CASQRLNTEAFF. For the CDR3, the DNA is TGTGCCAGTCAGCGCTTGAACACTGAAGCTTTCTTT. Together with reference TRBV28 and TRBJ1-1, the CDR3 gives the full variable domain: DVKVTQSSRYLVKRTGEKVFLECVQDMDHENMFWYRQDPGLGLRLIYFSYDVKMKEKGDIPEGYSVSREKKERFSLILESASTNQTSMYLCASQRLNTEAFFGQGTRLTVV.

The chain uses TRBV19 and TRBJ2-1; D tentatively reads TRBD1 or TRBD2 (6 bases each). V was trimmed by 11 bases and J by 9 bases, leaving 11 bases between them. This CDR3 region has 10 residues. Germline V lookup: CDR1 LNHDA, CDR2 SQIVND (reference sequence). The CDR3 coding sequence is TGTGCCTGGCGGGACATTGAGCAGTTCTTC. This encodes CAWRDIEQFF.

The V call is TRBV9, the J call TRBJ1-4; maybe TRBD1 (6 bases). CDR1 SGDLS and CDR2 YYNGEE come from the germline V gene. The CDR3 is 15 residues long. V was clipped by 0 bases and J by 8 bases, with 14 bases between them. CDR3 DNA: TGTGCCAGCAGCGTAGAAGGGGGTGACAGGGAAAAACTGTTTTTT. Translated: CASSVEGGDREKLFF.

The chain combines TRBV15 with TRBJ1-2; TRBD1 matches 9 bases. Trimming cost V 0 bases and J 8 bases; bases outside gene matches: 7. Germline V CDR1 and CDR2: LNHNV, YYDKDF (reference sequence). This CDR3 region has 15 residues. CDR3 amino acids: CATSRDRTGAGGYTF. The DNA for the CDR3 is TGTGCCACCAGCAGAGACCGGACAGGGGCGGGAGGCTACACCTTC.

This chain links TRBV15 with TRBJ2-3; TRBD2 matches 14 bases. V gave up 5 bases and J gave up 4 bases; unmatched junction bases: 5. The germline V gene encodes CDR1 LNHNV and CDR2 YYDKDF (reference sequence). The CDR3 sequence is 16 residues long. The CDR3 nucleotides are TGTGCCACCAGCCAAGGACTAGCGGGGGGATCAGATACGCAGTATTTT. This codes for CATSQGLAGGSDTQYF.

The J gene is TRBJ1-5, the V gene TRBV28; D remains ambiguous. Germline CDR1 MDHEN, CDR2 SYDVKM. CDR3 length: 15 amino acids. V shed 7 bases and J shed 0 bases, with 13 bases lying between them. The CDR3 nucleotides are TGTGCCAGCACCTACTTGGTGGGTAGCAATCAGCCCCAGCATTTT. This translates into CASTYLVGSNQPQHF.

This chain joins TRBV28 and TRBJ1-2, with D maybe TRBD1 (5 bases). Germline-derived CDR1 and CDR2 are MDHEN and SYDVKM. Deletions cut 5 bases from V and 2 bases from J, with 12 bases between. The CDR3 is 14 amino acids. The CDR3 DNA reads as TGTGCCAGCAGTCCCTTAACAGGAAACTATGGCTACACCTTC. Translation: CASSPLTGNYGYTF.

This rearrangement joins TRBV2 to TRBJ1-1; D is unclear. The CDR3 loop spans 10 amino acids. The V gene lost 8 bases and the J gene lost 4 bases, with 5 bases spanning the gap. Germline V lookup: CDR1 SNHLY, CDR2 FYNNEI. CDR3 sequence: CASSITEAFF. CDR3 nucleotides: TGTGCCAGCTCCATCACTGAAGCTTTCTTT.

This clone was seen just once. The chain joins TRBV20-1 to TRBJ1-1; 7 positions match TRBD1. The germline V gene has CDR1 DFQATT and CDR2 SNEGSKA (reference sequence). The CDR3 has 16 amino acids. The junction had 13 bases not matched to a gene; V was cut back by 3 bases and J by 3 bases. The CDR3 nucleotides are TGCAGTGCTAGTGGCAACAGGGGAGGGTGGGACACTGAAGCTTTCTTT. Its translation: CSASGNRGGWDTEAFF.

The genes are TRBV19 and TRBJ1-3; 8 positions match TRBD1. The V and J ends lost 0 bases and 1 base, in that order; junction bases with no gene match: 2. Germline CDR1 reads LNHDA; CDR2 reads SQIVND (reference sequence). CDR3 size: 16 residues. The CDR3 spells CASSIDDRGSGNTIYF. The CDR3 coding sequence is TGTGCCAGTAGTATAGACGACAGGGGATCTGGAAACACCATATATTTT.

The V call is TRBV2, the J call TRBJ1-1, with D unclear. Germline lookup yields CDR1 SNHLY and CDR2 FYNNEI. Trimming cost V 6 bases and J 0 bases, with 8 bases left between them. CDR3 size: 13 residues. The CDR3, as DNA: TGTGCCAGCAGGGACGGCATGAACACTGAAGCTTTCTTT. Protein sequence: CASRDGMNTEAFF.

V gene TRBV6-2 or TRBV6-3 combines with J gene TRBJ2-7; D might be TRBD2 (5 bases). CDR3 length: 12 residues. The ends were cut back, 4 bases at V and 7 bases at J, with 11 bases in the middle. CDR1 and CDR2 from the germline V gene are MNHEY and SVGEGT. The CDR3 sequence: CASSSDFREQYF. The CDR3 DNA reads TGTGCCAGCAGTTCGGACTTCAGGGAGCAGTACTTC.

This chain connects TRBV11-2 to TRBJ2-7; 8 bases fit TRBD2. The length of the CDR3 is 14 residues. The V and J ends lost 1 base and 3 bases, in that order; junction bases with no gene match: 2. Germline CDR1 and CDR2: SGHAT and FQNNGV. The CDR3 here is CASSLVSGIYEQYF. DNA of the CDR3: TGTGCCAGCAGCTTAGTTAGCGGGATCTACGAGCAGTACTTC.

The chain uses TRBV5-4 and TRBJ2-2, with D perhaps matching TRBD2 (6 bases). Trimming removed 3 bases from V and 3 bases from J, with 21 bases in between. CDR3 size: 18 residues. Per the germline V gene, CDR1 is SGHNT and CDR2 is YYREEE (reference sequence). The CDR3 protein is CASSSALSGSPYTGELFF. The CDR3, as DNA: TGTGCCAGCAGCTCCGCGCTCTCCGGGAGTCCGTACACCGGGGAGCTGTTTTTT.

The chain recombines TRBV10-3 with TRBJ2-7, with D possibly being TRBD1 (6 bases). The CDR3 runs 14 residues. V was clipped by 4 bases and J by 0 bases, with 10 bases between them. CDR1 is ENHRY, CDR2 SYGVKD, per germline. CDR3 DNA: TGTGCCATCAGTGGACAGGAAAGCTCCTACGAGCAGTACTTC. Residues: CAISGQESSYEQYF.

The chain couples TRBV30 to TRBJ1-1, with D perhaps TRBD1 (6 bases). The CDR3 is made up of 13 amino acids. CDR1 and CDR2 from the germline V gene are GTSNPN and SVGIG (reference sequence). V was trimmed by 5 bases and J by 0 bases, leaving 10 bases between them. DNA of the CDR3: TGTGCCTGGGCCGGACAGCTGAACACTGAAGCTTTCTTT. As protein: CAWAGQLNTEAFF.

This rearrangement joins TRBV27 to TRBJ1-4; TRBD1 might be the D (6 bases). V gave up 4 bases and J gave up 5 bases, with 14 bases separating them. Germline V gene data show CDR1 as MNHEY and CDR2 as SMNVEV (reference sequence). The CDR3 sequence is 15 residues long. CDR3 sequence reads: CASSSHRALNEKLFF. The CDR3 DNA sequence: TGTGCCAGCAGTTCCCACAGGGCCTTAAATGAAAAACTGTTTTTT.

The rearrangement links TRBV28 to TRBJ1-4; D is possibly TRBD1 (6 bases). The CDR3 is 14 residues long. The germline V gene has CDR1 MDHEN and CDR2 SYDVKM. V lost 6 bases and J 5 bases, leaving 13 bases between the germline ends. The CDR3 nucleotides read TGTGCCAGCAGCCCCGGGACACAGAATGAAAAACTGTTTTTT. Protein: CASSPGTQNEKLFF.

This rearrangement joins TRBV20-1 to TRBJ2-7; no clear D gene. V was clipped by 6 bases and J by 3 bases, with 9 bases between them. The CDR3 is made up of 11 amino acids. Germline V gene data show CDR1 as DFQATT and CDR2 as SNEGSKA (reference sequence). The CDR3 spells CSASQSYEQYF. CDR3 sequence (DNA): TGCAGTGCGAGCCAGAGCTACGAGCAGTACTTC.

The gene calls are TRBV5-1 and TRBJ2-3; D is possibly TRBD1 or TRBD2 (5 bases each). CDR3 size: 14 residues. Germline loops: CDR1 SGHRS, CDR2 YFSETQ. V lost 2 bases to trimming and J lost 8 bases, with 15 bases between them. In nucleotides, the CDR3 is TGCGCCAGCAGCTTAGGAAGGGGAGCGCCTACGCAGTATTTT. Amino acids: CASSLGRGAPTQYF.

This clone was counted once. The V and J genes are TRBV6-2 or TRBV6-3 and TRBJ2-3, with TRBD2 identical over 11 bases. V gave up 2 bases and J gave up 5 bases; unmatched junction bases: 12. The CDR3 extends over 18 amino acids. Germline CDR1 MNHEY, CDR2 SVGEGT. CDR3 DNA sequence: TGTGCCAGCAGTTACGCCACTAGCGGGAGTGTTCAAAGAGATACGCAGTATTTT. This translates into CASSYATSGSVQRDTQYF.

The chain employs TRBV24-1 and TRBJ2-5; 7 bases map to TRBD2. This CDR3 region has 16 residues. Germline values: CDR1 KGHDR, CDR2 SFDVKD. The V segment lost 1 base and the J segment 2 bases; nucleotides outside the gene matches: 6. For the CDR3, the DNA is TGTGCCACCAGTGATTTCGCCCGAGCGGGGCAAGAGACCCAGTACTTC. It encodes CATSDFARAGQETQYF.

This rearrangement joins TRBV3-1 (or the pseudogene TRBV3-2) to TRBJ1-2; TRBD1 is a possible D gene (5 bases). Germline loops: CDR1 LGHDT, CDR2 YNNKEL (reference sequence). V was trimmed by 4 bases and J by 8 bases, leaving 17 bases between them. The CDR3 loop spans 14 amino acids. The CDR3 loop is CASSPPGQGGGYTF. CDR3 coding DNA: TGTGCCAGCAGCCCACCAGGGCAGGGTGGCGGCTACACCTTC.

The V and J genes are TRBV4-1 and TRBJ2-7; weak D call: TRBD2 (6 bases). V lost 1 base, J lost 4 bases, and 17 bases lay in between. Germline-derived CDR1 and CDR2 are MGHRA and YSYEKL. The CDR3 is made up of 16 amino acids. The CDR3 DNA reads as TGCGCCAGCAGCCAAGGGTTTGGCGGGAACGCATACGAGCAGTACTTC. Translation: CASSQGFGGNAYEQYF.

This sequence joins TRBV3-1 (or the pseudogene TRBV3-2) and TRBJ2-7; D might be TRBD1 (6 bases). CDR1 LGHDT and CDR2 YNNKEL come from the germline V gene (reference sequence). Between the trimmed V and J ends, which lost 4 bases and 2 bases, there was a span of 6 bases. There are 12 residues in the CDR3. The CDR3 reads CASSRDTYEQYF. The CDR3 region has the DNA TGTGCCAGCAGCCGGGACACCTACGAGCAGTACTTC.